The clone carrying this TCR beta chain has a single count. The antigen is undetermined. Sequence at one end of the junction differs from germline and may be a read error. The data originate from a study of blood T cells in healthy people across ages. CDR3 length: 14 amino acids. Germline CDR1 reads LGHDT; CDR2 reads YNNKEL (reference sequence). Study results and limitations: Both higher diversity and more naive CD4+ cells marked long-lived donors when set against aged donors.

Alongside a J-beta primer mix, a sample-barcoded 5' primer served in a second PCR lasting roughly 6 to 11 cycles. Each CDR3 protein is one row after TCRdb ran MiXCR on the 5' RACE reads. Of fewer than 950,000 distinct CDR3 sequences listed, about 36% are singletons. Each donor had 8 to 10 milliliters of peripheral blood drawn. The chain employs TRBV3-1 and TRBJ1-5, with D unclear. The sample consisted of blood. The clonotype comes from a man younger than 35 in good health. Written as DNA, the CDR3 is TGTGCCAGCAGCCAAGACCGTCTGAATCAGTCCCAGCATTTT. This sequence encodes CASSQDRLNQSQHF.